This is a list of T cell receptor beta chains from one sample in a study of blood T cell repertoires in COVID-19. Only in-frame clones appear in the TCRdb table, and some are missing; sequencing was by immunoSEQ multiplex PCR. The sample lists over 150,000 clones, 65% to 85% occurring once. Sequencing input: PBMCs or T cells enriched from blood (not recorded which). All receptors come from a man aged 35-49 years who had recovered from COVID-19. CDR3s include the opening cysteine and the closing phenylalanine or tryptophan. Fields, in order: clone size, V gene, CDR3 length, J gene, D gene, CDR3 DNA, CDR3 protein. D genes are given only for firm matches. Expanded clones get a size class; other rows say once, few or many, or leave the size out.

>.|TRBV4-3|14|TRBJ1-1|TRBD1
TGCGCCAGCAGCCCTACAGGGGGCAACACTGAAGCTTTCTTT
CASSPTGGNTEAFF
>.|TRBV30|13|TRBJ1-5|.
TGTGCCTGGAGTGGAGGGTCCAATCAGCCCCAGCATTTT
CAWSGGSNQPQHF
>.|TRBV5-1|17|TRBJ1-5|.
TGCGCCAGCAGCTTGTTCCTTAGCAGACCAAGCAATCAGCCCCAGCATTTT
CASSLFLSRPSNQPQHF
>.|TRBV11-2|14|TRBJ2-2|.
TGTGCCAGCAGCTTATCAGGGTACACCGGGGAGCTGTTTTTT
CASSLSGYTGELFF
>.|TRBV30|13|TRBJ1-5|TRBD1
TGTGCCTGGGGACAGGGCTCCAATCAGCCCCAGCATTTT
CAWGQGSNQPQHF
>.|TRBV19|15|TRBJ2-7|TRBD1
TGTGCCAGTAGTATGGCGGCAGGGGGACGGAACGAGCAGTACTTC
CASSMAAGGRNEQYF
>.|TRBV18|13|TRBJ1-4|.
TGTGCCAGCGCCCGGGTCTCCAATGAAAAACTGTTTTTT
CASARVSNEKLFF
>.|TRBV28|15|TRBJ2-5|TRBD2
TGTGCCAGCAGCAAAAGGACTAGCGTTACGGAGACCCAGTACTTC
CASSKRTSVTETQYF
>.|TRBV28|12|TRBJ1-5|.
TGTGCCAGCAGGCAGGTGAATCAGCCCCAGCATTTT
CASRQVNQPQHF
>.|TRBV28|14|TRBJ1-4|.
TGTGCCAGCAGTTTGGTGCGGTTGCGAGAAAAACTGTTTTTT
CASSLVRLREKLFF
>.|TRBV30|10|TRBJ2-7|TRBD1
TGTGCCTACAGGGGGGACGAGCAGTACTTC
CAYRGDEQYF
>.|TRBV9|15|TRBJ1-1|.
TGTGCCAGCAGCGTAGCGGTAGGGGTGGACACTGAAGCTTTCTTT
CASSVAVGVDTEAFF
>.|TRBV18|16|TRBJ1-1|.
TGTGCCAGCTCACCGCGGGAGGGGACGGTGAACACTGAAGCTTTCTTT
CASSPREGTVNTEAFF
>.|TRBV19|14|TRBJ1-2|.
TGTGCCAGTAGACCCGCGGAGCCGAACTATGGCTACACCTTC
CASRPAEPNYGYTF
>.|TRBV2|16|TRBJ2-3|.
TGTGCCAGCAGTGAAGTAGAGCCTCGCCAGGGGGATACGCAGTATTTT
CASSEVEPRQGDTQYF
>.|TRBV9|14|TRBJ1-2|TRBD1
TGTGCCAGCAGCGCTGAGGGGGCGCGATATGGCTACACCTTC
CASSAEGARYGYTF
>.|TRBV28|14|TRBJ1-2|.
TGTGCCAGCACCCCGACTGGGGGCCCTATAAGCTACACCTTC
CASTPTGGPISYTF
>few|TRBV6-1|12|TRBJ2-7|.
TGTGCCAGCAGTGAAGTCAGAGGCGAGCAGTACTTC
CASSEVRGEQYF
>.|TRBV6-4|14|TRBJ2-3|TRBD2
TGTGCCAGCAGTGATGCGGGGGGTGCAGATACGCAGTATTTT
CASSDAGGADTQYF
>few|TRBV12-3/TRBV12-4|13|TRBJ1-4|.
TGTGCCAGCAGCCGAAATGGGCCTTCCAAACTGTTTTTT
CASSRNGPSKLFF
>.|TRBV7-9|13|TRBJ1-2|.
TGTGCCAGCAGCCGGGACACAGACTATGGCTACACCTTC
CASSRDTDYGYTF
>.|TRBV7-2|14|TRBJ1-2|.
TGTGCCAGCAGCTCCCACGAGACAAAAGGCGGCTACACCTTC
CASSSHETKGGYTF
>.|TRBV30|15|TRBJ1-4|.
TGTGCCTGGAGAAGTTTGGGCACTCCTAATGAAAAACTGTTTTTT
CAWRSLGTPNEKLFF
>.|TRBV5-4|14|TRBJ2-7|.
TGTGCCAGCAGCTCGACGGGTAGAGGCTACGAGCAGTACTTC
CASSSTGRGYEQYF
>.|TRBV19|12|TRBJ2-4|.
TGTGCCAGTAGTTTTGTCGGGGGGCGCGCACAGTTC
CASSFVGGRAQF
>.|TRBV2|17|TRBJ1-5|.
TGTGCCAGCAGTGAAGCGCGTCCGAACTATAGCAATCAGCCCCAGCATTTT
CASSEARPNYSNQPQHF
>few|TRBV2|13|TRBJ1-2|.
TGTGCCAGCAGATACAGGGTGGACTATGGCTACACCTTC
CASRYRVDYGYTF
>once|TRBV5-1|14|TRBJ1-1|.
TGCGCCAGCAGCTTGCAAGGGGGTATCACTGAAGCTTTCTTT
CASSLQGGITEAFF
>.|TRBV3-1/TRBV3-2|14|TRBJ1-6|.
TGTGCCAGCAGCCAATCAACGGTTTATTCACCCCTCCACTTT
CASSQSTVYSPLHF
>.|TRBV2|15|TRBJ1-5|TRBD1
TGTGCCAGCAGTGCAACCGGGACAGTAAATCAGCCCCAGCATTTT
CASSATGTVNQPQHF
>.|TRBV28|17|TRBJ1-1|TRBD1
TGTGCCAGCAGCACAAGCTGGACAGGGACCATTTTCACTGAAGCTTTCTTT
CASSTSWTGTIFTEAFF
>.|TRBV7-9|15|TRBJ1-3|.
TGTGCCAGCAGCCACGTGGCACAGGGAGCAAACACCATATATTTT
CASSHVAQGANTIYF
>.|TRBV24-1|14|TRBJ2-1|.
TGTGCCACCGCTACGGCAGGGATTCTCAATGAGCAGTTCTTC
CATATAGILNEQFF
>.|TRBV5-1|15|TRBJ1-1|TRBD1
TGCGCCAGCAGCCTACCACAGGGGGCGGTCACTGAAGCTTTCTTT
CASSLPQGAVTEAFF
>once|TRBV6-5|15|TRBJ1-6|.
TGTGCCAGCAGTTACTCGATCGTGGGGGGTTCACCCCTCCACTTT
CASSYSIVGGSPLHF
>.|TRBV2|13|TRBJ1-1|.
TGTGCCACCCGGCGGGGGGAGAACACTGAAGCTTTCTTT
CATRRGENTEAFF
>.|TRBV19|15|TRBJ1-2|.
TGTGCCAGTAGTATAGCCAGGCACTCCATCTATGGCTACACCTTC
CASSIARHSIYGYTF
>.|TRBV5-4|15|TRBJ1-4|TRBD1
TGTGCCAGCAGCCAGCTGGGGACAGGGGTACGAAAACTGTTTTTT
CASSQLGTGVRKLFF
>.|TRBV24-1|16|TRBJ2-5|TRBD1
TGTGCCACCAGTGATTATAAAGGGACAGTCGAAGAGACCCAGTACTTC
CATSDYKGTVEETQYF
>.|TRBV29-1|13|TRBJ1-5|TRBD1
TGCAGCGTCACGACAGGGGGCAATCAGCCCCAGCATTTT
CSVTTGGNQPQHF
>few|TRBV4-1|15|TRBJ2-5|TRBD1
TGCGCCAGCAGCCAACCGGACAGGGTATCAGAGACCCAGTACTTC
CASSQPDRVSETQYF
>.|TRBV7-2|16|TRBJ1-1|.
TGTGCCAGCAGGACCGGGGGGGGGCAAAGGAACACTGAAGCTTTCTTT
CASRTGGGQRNTEAFF
>.|TRBV3-1/TRBV3-2|12|TRBJ1-2|.
TGTGCCAGCAGTAAACAGAACTATGGCTACACCTTC
CASSKQNYGYTF